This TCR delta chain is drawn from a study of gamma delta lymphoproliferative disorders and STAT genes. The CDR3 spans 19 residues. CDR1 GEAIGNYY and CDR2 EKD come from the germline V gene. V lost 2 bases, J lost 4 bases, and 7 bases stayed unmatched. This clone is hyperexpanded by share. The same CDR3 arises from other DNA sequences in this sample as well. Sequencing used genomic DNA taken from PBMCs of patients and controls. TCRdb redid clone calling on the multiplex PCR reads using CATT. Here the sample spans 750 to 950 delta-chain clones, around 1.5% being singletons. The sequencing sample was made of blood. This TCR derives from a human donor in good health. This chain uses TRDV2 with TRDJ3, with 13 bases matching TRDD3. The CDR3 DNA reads TGTGCCTGTGACAAGTTACTGGGGGATACGGTTTGGGACACCCGACAGATGTTTTTC. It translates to CACDKLLGDTVWDTRQMFF.